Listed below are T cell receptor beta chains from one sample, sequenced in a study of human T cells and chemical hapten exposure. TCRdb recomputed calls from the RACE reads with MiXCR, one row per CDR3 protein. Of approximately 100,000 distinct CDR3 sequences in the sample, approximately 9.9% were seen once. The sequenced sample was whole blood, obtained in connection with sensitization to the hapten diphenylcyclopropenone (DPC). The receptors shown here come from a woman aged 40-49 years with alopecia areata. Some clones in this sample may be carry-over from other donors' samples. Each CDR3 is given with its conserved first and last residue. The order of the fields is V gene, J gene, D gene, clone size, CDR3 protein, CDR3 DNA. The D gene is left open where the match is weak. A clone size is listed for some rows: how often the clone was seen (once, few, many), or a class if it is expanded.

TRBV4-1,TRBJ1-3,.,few,CASSQDPSGNTIYF,TGCGCCAGCAGCCAAGACCCCTCTGGAAACACCATATATTTT
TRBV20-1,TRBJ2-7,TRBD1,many,CSAGGQGADEQYF,TGCAGTGCTGGGGGACAGGGGGCTGACGAGCAGTACTTC
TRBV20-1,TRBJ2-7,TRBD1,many,CSARDPGTGLGEQYF,TGCAGTGCTAGAGACCCCGGGACAGGGTTGGGCGAGCAGTACTTC
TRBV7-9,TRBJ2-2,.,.,CASSLEGPGELFF,TGTGCCAGCAGCTTAGAGGGACCCGGGGAGCTGTTTTTT
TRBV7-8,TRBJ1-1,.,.,CASSLGRATEAFF,TGTGCCAGCAGCTTAGGCAGGGCCACTGAAGCTTTCTTT
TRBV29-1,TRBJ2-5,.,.,CSVERGLETQYF,TGCAGCGTTGAACGAGGGTTGGAGACCCAGTACTTC
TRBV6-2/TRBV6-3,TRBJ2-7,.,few,CASTLDPSPYEQYF,TGTGCCAGCACCCTTGACCCGAGCCCCTACGAGCAGTACTTC
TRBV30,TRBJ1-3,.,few,CAGGLSGNTIYF,TGTGCCGGTGGACTCTCTGGAAACACCATATATTTT
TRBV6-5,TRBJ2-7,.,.,CASSREILSSYEQYF,TGTGCCAGCAGTCGAGAAATACTGAGCTCCTACGAGCAGTACTTC
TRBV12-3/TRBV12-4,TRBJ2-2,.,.,CASSLTGYTGELFF,TGTGCCAGCAGTTTAACCGGTTACACCGGGGAGCTGTTTTTT
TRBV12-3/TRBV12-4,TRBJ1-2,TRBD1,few,CASTDRGTGAANYGYTF,TGTGCCAGCACCGACCGGGGGACAGGCGCAGCTAACTATGGCTACACCTTC
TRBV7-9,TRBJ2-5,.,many,CASRRSGNQETQYF,TGTGCCAGCAGGCGATCAGGGAACCAAGAGACCCAGTACTTC
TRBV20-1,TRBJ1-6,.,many,CSAREGRGKSSPLHF,TGCAGTGCTAGAGAGGGCAGGGGTAAGAGTTCACCCCTCCACTTT
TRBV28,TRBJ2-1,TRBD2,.,CASSSAGDAYNEQFF,TGTGCCAGCAGTTCTGCGGGGGATGCCTACAATGAGCAGTTCTTC
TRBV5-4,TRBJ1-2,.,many,CASSLAAPGQKNYGYTF,TGTGCCAGCAGCTTGGCCGCCCCCGGACAAAAGAACTATGGCTACACCTTC
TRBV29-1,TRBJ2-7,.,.,CSVGPSEVTYEQYF,TGCAGCGTTGGTCCCTCCGAGGTGACCTACGAGCAGTACTTC
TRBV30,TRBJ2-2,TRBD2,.,CAWRSGASVRGELFF,TGTGCCTGGAGAAGCGGGGCTAGCGTCCGCGGGGAGCTGTTTTTT
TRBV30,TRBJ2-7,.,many,CAWADAYEQYF,TGTGCCTGGGCGGATGCCTACGAGCAGTACTTC
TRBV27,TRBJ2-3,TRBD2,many,CASSLTGGQGLDTQYF,TGTGCCAGCAGTTTAACGGGGGGGCAAGGGTTAGATACGCAGTATTTT
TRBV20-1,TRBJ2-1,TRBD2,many,CSARSPGTSGSFSYNEQFF,TGCAGTGCTAGAAGTCCCGGGACTAGCGGGAGCTTCTCCTACAATGAGCAGTTCTTC
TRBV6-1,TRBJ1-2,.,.,CASSDMTGYTF,TGTGCCAGCAGTGATATGACGGGCTACACCTTC
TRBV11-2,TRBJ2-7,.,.,CASSFEGTYEQYF,TGTGCCAGCAGCTTCGAGGGAACCTACGAGCAGTACTTC
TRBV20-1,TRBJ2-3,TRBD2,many,CSVSGSHLTDTQYF,TGCAGTGTTAGCGGGAGTCATTTAACAGATACGCAGTATTTT
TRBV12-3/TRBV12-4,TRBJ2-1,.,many,CASSLTFSEQFF,TGTGCCAGCAGTCTGACGTTCTCTGAGCAGTTCTTC
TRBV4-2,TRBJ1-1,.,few,CASSQVSSQRNTEAFF,TGTGCCAGCAGCCAAGTATCCAGCCAAAGGAACACTGAAGCTTTCTTT
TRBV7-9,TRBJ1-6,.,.,CASSPSGVDNSPLHF,TGTGCCAGCAGCCCTAGCGGCGTAGATAATTCACCCCTCCACTTT
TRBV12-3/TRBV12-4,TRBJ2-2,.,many,CASSLVSGFGGELFF,TGTGCCAGCAGTTTAGTGAGCGGGTTTGGCGGGGAGCTGTTTTTT
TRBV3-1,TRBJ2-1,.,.,CASSLGGGVAPEQFF,TGTGCCAGCAGCCTTGGGGGTGGGGTGGCTCCTGAGCAGTTCTTC
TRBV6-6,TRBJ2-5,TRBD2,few,CASRNGTSGGHPETQYF,TGTGCCAGCAGAAATGGGACTAGCGGGGGACATCCGGAGACCCAGTACTTC
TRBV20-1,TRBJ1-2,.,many,CSARPRDLYGYTF,TGCAGTGCTAGGCCTAGGGACCTCTATGGCTACACCTTC
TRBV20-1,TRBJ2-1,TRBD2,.,CSARGLAGGYEQFF,TGCAGTGCTAGAGGACTAGCGGGAGGGTATGAGCAGTTCTTC
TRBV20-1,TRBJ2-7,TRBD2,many,CSARLAGASYEQYF,TGCAGTGCGCGGCTAGCGGGGGCCTCCTACGAGCAGTACTTC
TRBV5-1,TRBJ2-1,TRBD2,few,CASSSLAGGQNNEQFF,TGCGCCAGCAGCTCCTTAGCGGGAGGGCAGAACAATGAGCAGTTCTTC
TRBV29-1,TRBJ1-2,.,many,CISIGGGGYTF,TGCATCTCGATCGGGGGCGGTGGCTACACCTTC
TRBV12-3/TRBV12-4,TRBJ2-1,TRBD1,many,CASSKGTPGRGPEQFF,TGTGCCAGCAGTAAAGGCACCCCGGGTAGGGGGCCAGAGCAGTTCTTC
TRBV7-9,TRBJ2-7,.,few,CASSLLAHNEQYF,TGTGCCAGCAGCTTGCTAGCGCACAACGAGCAGTACTTC
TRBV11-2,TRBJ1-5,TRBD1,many,CASSPDRGELPQHF,TGTGCCAGCAGTCCCGACAGGGGTGAGTTGCCCCAGCATTTT
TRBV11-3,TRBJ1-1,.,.,CASSLGGRLNTEAFF,TGTGCCAGCAGCTTAGGAGGCAGGTTGAACACTGAAGCTTTCTTT
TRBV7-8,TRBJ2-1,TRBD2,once,CASRQSQASGVNEQFF,TGTGCCAGCAGGCAAAGCCAGGCTAGCGGGGTCAATGAGCAGTTCTTC
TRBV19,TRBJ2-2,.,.,CASSTPMNTGELFF,TGTGCCAGTAGTACCCCGATGAACACCGGGGAGCTGTTTTTT
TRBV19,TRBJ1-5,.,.,CASRFGDLNQPQHF,TGTGCCAGTAGGTTTGGCGATTTGAATCAGCCCCAGCATTTT
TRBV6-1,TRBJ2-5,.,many,CASSDGDPETQYF,TGTGCCAGCAGTGACGGGGACCCGGAGACCCAGTACTTC
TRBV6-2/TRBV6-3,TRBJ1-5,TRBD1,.,CASSYDRGGGQPQHF,TGTGCCAGCAGTTACGACAGGGGAGGCGGACAGCCCCAGCATTTT
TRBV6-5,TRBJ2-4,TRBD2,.,CASRELAAPIQYF,TGTGCCAGCAGAGAACTAGCGGCGCCCATTCAGTACTTC
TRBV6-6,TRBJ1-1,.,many,CASSPRVDAFF,TGTGCCAGCAGCCCCAGGGTGGATGCTTTCTTT
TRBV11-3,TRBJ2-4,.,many,CASSQGRGNIQYF,TGTGCCAGCAGCCAGGGTAGGGGGAACATTCAGTACTTC
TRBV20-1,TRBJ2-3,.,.,CSARSPGLGTDTQYF,TGCAGTGCTAGGTCCCCGGGACTTGGCACAGATACGCAGTATTTT
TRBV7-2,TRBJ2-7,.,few,CASSAIRDSGSEQYF,TGTGCCAGCAGCGCCATAAGGGACAGCGGGAGTGAGCAGTACTTC
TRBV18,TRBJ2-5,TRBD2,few,CASSLGLAQETQYF,TGTGCCAGCTCCCTGGGACTAGCGCAAGAGACCCAGTACTTC
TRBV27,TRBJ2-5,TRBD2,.,CASSFGSGAQETQYF,TGTGCCAGCAGTTTCGGTAGCGGGGCGCAAGAGACCCAGTACTTC
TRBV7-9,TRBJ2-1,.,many,CASSSLYDEQFF,TGTGCCAGCAGCTCCCTTTATGATGAGCAGTTCTTC
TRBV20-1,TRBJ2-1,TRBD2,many,CSARDLLAHYNEQFF,TGCAGTGCTAGAGATCTACTAGCGCACTACAATGAGCAGTTCTTC
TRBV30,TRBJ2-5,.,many,CAWSVRQPLETQYF,TGTGCCTGGAGTGTACGACAGCCTTTGGAGACCCAGTACTTC